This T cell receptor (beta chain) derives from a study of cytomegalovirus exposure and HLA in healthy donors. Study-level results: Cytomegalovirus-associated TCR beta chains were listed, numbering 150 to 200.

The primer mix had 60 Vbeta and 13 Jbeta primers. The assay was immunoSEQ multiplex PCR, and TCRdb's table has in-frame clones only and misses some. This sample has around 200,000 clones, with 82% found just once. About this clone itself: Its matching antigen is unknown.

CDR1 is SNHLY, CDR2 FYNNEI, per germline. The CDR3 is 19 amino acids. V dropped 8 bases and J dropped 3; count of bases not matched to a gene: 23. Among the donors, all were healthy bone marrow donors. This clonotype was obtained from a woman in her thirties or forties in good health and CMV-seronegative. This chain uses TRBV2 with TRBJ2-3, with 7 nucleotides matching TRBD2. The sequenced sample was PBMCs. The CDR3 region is CASEGFVAGVFLETDTQYF. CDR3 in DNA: TGTGCCAGCGAAGGGTTTGTGGCGGGGGTTTTTCTAGAGACAGATACGCAGTATTTT.